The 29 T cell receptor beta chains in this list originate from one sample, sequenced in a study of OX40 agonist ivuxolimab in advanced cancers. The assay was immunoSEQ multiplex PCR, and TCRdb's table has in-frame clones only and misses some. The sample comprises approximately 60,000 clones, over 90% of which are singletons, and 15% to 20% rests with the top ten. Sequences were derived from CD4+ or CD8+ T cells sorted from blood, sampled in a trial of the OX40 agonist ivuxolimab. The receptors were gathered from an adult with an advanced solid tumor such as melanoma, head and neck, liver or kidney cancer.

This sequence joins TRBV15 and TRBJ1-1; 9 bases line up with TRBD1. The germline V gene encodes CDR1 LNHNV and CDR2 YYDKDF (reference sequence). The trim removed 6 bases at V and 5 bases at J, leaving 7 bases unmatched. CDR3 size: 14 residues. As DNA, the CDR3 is TGTGCCACCAGTAGGCGGGACAGGGTTACTGAAGCTTTCTTT. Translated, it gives CATSRRDRVTEAFF. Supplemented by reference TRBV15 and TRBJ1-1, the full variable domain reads DAMVIQNPRYQVTQFGKPVTLSCSQTLNHNVMYWYQQKSSQAPKLLFHYYDKDFNNEADTPDNFQSRRPNTSFCFLDIRSPGLGDTAMYLCATSRRDRVTEAFFGQGTRLTVV.

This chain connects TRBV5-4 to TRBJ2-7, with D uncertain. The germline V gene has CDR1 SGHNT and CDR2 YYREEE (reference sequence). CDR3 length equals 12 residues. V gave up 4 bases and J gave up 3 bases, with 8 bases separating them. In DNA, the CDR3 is TGTGCCAGCAGCCGCGATAACTACGAGCAGTACTTC. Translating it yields CASSRDNYEQYF.

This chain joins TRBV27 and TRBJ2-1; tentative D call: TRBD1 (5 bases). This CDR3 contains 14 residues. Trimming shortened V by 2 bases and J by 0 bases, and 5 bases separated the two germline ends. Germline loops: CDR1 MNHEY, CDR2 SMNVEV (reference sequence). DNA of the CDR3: TGTGCCAGCAGTTTAAGGGGCTCCTACAATGAGCAGTTCTTC. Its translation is CASSLRGSYNEQFF.

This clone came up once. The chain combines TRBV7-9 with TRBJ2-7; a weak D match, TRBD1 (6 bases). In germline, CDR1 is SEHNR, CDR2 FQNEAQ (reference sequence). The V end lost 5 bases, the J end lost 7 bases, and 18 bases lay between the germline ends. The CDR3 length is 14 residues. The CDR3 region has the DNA TGTGCCAGCAGCACCCGACAGGTTCTGGGGGAGCAGTACTTC. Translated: CASSTRQVLGEQYF. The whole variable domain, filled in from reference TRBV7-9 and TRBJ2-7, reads DTGVSQNPRHKITKRGQNVTFRCDPISEHNRLYWYRQTLGQGPEFLTYFQNEAQLEKSRLLSDRFSAERPKGSFSTLEIQRTEQGDSAMYLCASSTRQVLGEQYFGPGTRLTVT.

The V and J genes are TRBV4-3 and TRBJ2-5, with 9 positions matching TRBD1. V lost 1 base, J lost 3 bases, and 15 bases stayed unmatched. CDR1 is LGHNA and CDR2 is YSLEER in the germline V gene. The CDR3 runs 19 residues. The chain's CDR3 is CASSQAGGLGQGVKETQYF. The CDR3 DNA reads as TGCGCCAGCAGCCAAGCCGGGGGGCTGGGACAGGGTGTAAAAGAGACCCAGTACTTC.

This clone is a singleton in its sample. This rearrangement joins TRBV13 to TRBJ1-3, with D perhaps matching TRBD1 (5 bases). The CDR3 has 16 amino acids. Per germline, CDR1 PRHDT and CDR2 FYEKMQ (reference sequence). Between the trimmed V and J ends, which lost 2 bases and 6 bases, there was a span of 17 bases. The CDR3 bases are TGTGCCAGCAGCTTATTTGCGTGGACACGCCAAAACACCATATATTTT. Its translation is CASSLFAWTRQNTIYF. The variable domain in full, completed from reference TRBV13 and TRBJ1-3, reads AAGVIQSPRHLIKEKRETATLKCYPIPRHDTVYWYQQGPGQDPQFLISFYEKMQSDKGSIPDRFSAQQFSDYHSELNMSSLELGDSALYFCASSLFAWTRQNTIYFGEGSWLTVV.

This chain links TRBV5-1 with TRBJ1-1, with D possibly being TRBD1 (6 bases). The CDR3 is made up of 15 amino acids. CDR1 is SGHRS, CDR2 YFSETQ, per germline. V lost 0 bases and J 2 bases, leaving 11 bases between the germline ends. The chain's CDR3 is CASSLARGLNTEAFF. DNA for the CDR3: TGCGCCAGCAGCTTGGCCAGGGGACTTAACACTGAAGCTTTCTTT.

The CDR3 is CASRGPLASGQSYEQYF. CDR3 bases: TGTGCCAGCAGGGGTCCCTTGGCCAGCGGGCAATCCTACGAGCAGTACTTC. J is TRBJ2-7 and V is TRBV25-1; weak D call: TRBD2 (6 bases). Germline assignment: CDR1 MGHDK and CDR2 SYGVNS. V gave up 6 bases and J gave up 1 base, with 22 bases separating them. This CDR3 is built from 17 residues.

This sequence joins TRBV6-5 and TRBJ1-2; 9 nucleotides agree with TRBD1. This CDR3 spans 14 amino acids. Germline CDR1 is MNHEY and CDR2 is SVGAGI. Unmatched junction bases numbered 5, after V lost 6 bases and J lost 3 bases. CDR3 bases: TGTGCCAGCAGGACGGACAGGGGATACTATGGCTACACCTTC. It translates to CASRTDRGYYGYTF.

This CDR3 is CASSSARLSIADTQYF. The CDR3, as DNA: TGTGCCAGCAGTTCCGCCCGCCTTTCGATCGCAGATACGCAGTATTTT. The chain recombines TRBV6-5 with TRBJ2-3; D is unclear. The CDR3 covers 16 residues. Trimming cost V 4 bases and J 4 bases, with 18 bases left between them. CDR1 MNHEY and CDR2 SVGAGI come from the germline V gene.

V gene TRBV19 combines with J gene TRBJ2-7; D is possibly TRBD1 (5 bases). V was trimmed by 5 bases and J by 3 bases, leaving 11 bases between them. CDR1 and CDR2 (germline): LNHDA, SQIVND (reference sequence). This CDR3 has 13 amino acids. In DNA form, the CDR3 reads TGTGCCAGTAGTGCGCAGGGTCGCTACGAGCAGTACTTC. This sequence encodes CASSAQGRYEQYF.

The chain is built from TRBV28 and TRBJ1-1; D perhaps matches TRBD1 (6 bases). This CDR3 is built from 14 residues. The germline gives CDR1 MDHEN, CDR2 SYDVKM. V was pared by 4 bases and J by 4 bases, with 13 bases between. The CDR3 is CASSSRGGGTEAFF. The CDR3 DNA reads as TGTGCCAGCAGTTCACGGGGAGGGGGCACTGAAGCTTTCTTT.

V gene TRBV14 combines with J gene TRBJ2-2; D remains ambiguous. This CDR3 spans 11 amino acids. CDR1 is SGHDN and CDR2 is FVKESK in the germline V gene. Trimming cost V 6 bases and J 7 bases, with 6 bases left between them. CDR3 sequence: CASRLGGELFF. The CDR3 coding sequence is TGTGCCAGCAGACTCGGCGGGGAGCTGTTTTTT.

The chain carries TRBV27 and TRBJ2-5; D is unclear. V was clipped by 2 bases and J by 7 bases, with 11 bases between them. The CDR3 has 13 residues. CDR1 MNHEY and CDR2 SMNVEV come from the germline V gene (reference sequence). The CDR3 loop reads CASSLGKRATQYF. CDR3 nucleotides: TGTGCCAGCAGTTTAGGAAAACGGGCGACCCAGTACTTC.

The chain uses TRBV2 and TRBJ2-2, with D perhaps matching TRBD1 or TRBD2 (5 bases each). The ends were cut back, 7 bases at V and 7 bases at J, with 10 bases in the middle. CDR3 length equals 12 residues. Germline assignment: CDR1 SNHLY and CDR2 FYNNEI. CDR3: CASIGDHGELFF. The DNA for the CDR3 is TGTGCCAGCATAGGGGACCACGGGGAGCTGTTTTTT.

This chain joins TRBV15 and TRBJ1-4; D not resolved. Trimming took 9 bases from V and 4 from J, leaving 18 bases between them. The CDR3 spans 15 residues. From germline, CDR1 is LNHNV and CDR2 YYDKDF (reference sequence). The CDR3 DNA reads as TGTGCCACAAGAGGAGACACAAGCGATAATGAAAAACTGTTTTTT. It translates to CATRGDTSDNEKLFF.

CDR3 protein: CAWSPGLAAGELFF. The CDR3, as DNA: TGTGCCTGGAGCCCGGGACTAGCGGCCGGGGAGCTGTTTTTT. This rearrangement joins TRBV30 to TRBJ2-2, with 11 bases identical to TRBD2. V dropped 3 bases and J dropped 6; count of bases not matched to a gene: 3. CDR3 length: 14 residues. Germline V lookup: CDR1 GTSNPN, CDR2 SVGIG (reference sequence). The full variable domain, in which reference TRBV30 and TRBJ2-2 provide the parts outside the CDR3, is SQTIHQWPATLVQPVGSPLSLECTVEGTSNPNLYWYRQAAGRGLQLLFYSVGIGQISSEVPQNLSASRPQDRQFILSSKKLLLSDSGFYLCAWSPGLAAGELFFGEGSRLTVL.

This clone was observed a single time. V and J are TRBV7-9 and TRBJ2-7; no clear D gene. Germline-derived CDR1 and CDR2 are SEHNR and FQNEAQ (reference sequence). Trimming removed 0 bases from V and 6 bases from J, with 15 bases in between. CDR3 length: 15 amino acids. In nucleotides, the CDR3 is TGTGCCAGCAGCTTAGCGTATGGCAGGTCGGGCGAGCAGTACTTC. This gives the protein CASSLAYGRSGEQYF. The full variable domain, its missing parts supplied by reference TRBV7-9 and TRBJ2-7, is DTGVSQNPRHKITKRGQNVTFRCDPISEHNRLYWYRQTLGQGPEFLTYFQNEAQLEKSRLLSDRFSAERPKGSFSTLEIQRTEQGDSAMYLCASSLAYGRSGEQYFGPGTRLTVT.

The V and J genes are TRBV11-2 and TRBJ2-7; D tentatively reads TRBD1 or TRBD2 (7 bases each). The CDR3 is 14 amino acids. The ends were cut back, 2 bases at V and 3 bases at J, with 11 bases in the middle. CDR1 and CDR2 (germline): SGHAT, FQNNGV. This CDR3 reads CASSLTRGGYEQYF. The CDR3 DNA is TGTGCCAGCAGCTTAACCAGGGGGGGCTACGAGCAGTACTTC.

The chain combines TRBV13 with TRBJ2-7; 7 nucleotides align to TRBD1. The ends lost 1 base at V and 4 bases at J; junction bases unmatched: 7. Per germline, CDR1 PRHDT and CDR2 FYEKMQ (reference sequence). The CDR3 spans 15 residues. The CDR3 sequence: CASSLVTTGFYEQYF. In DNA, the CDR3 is TGTGCCAGCAGCTTAGTTACGACAGGGTTTTACGAGCAGTACTTC. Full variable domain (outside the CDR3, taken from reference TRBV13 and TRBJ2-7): AAGVIQSPRHLIKEKRETATLKCYPIPRHDTVYWYQQGPGQDPQFLISFYEKMQSDKGSIPDRFSAQQFSDYHSELNMSSLELGDSALYFCASSLVTTGFYEQYFGPGTRLTVT.

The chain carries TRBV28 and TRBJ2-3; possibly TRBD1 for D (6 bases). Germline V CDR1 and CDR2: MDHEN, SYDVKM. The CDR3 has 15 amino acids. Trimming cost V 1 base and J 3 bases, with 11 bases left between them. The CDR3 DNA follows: TGTGCCAGCAGTTTATCAGGGGATCCGACAGATACGCAGTATTTT. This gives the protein CASSLSGDPTDTQYF.

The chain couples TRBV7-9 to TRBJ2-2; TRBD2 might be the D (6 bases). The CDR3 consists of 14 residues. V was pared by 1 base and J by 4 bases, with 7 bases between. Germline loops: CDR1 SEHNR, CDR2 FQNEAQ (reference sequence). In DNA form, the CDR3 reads TGTGCCAGCAGCTTAGTGGGAGGCACCGGGGAGCTGTTTTTT. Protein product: CASSLVGGTGELFF.

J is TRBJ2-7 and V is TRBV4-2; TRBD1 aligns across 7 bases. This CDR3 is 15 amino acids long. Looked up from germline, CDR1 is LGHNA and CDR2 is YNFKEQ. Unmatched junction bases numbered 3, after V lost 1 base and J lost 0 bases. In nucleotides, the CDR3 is TGTGCCAGCAGCCAAGTTTGGGACAGCTCCTACGAGCAGTACTTC. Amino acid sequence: CASSQVWDSSYEQYF.

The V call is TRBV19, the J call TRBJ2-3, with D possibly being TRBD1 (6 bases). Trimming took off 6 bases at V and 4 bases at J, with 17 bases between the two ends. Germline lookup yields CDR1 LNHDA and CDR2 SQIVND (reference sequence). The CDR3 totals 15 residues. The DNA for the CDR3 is TGTGCCAGTAGCAGGGTTCCACAGGGTGCAGATACGCAGTATTTT. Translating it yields CASSRVPQGADTQYF.

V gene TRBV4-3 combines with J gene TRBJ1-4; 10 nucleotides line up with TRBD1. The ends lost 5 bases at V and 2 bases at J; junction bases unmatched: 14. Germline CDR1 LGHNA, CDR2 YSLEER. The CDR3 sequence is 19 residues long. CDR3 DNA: TGCGCCAGCAGCTTGCAGACAGGGGGCCCGTTCTTTACTAATGAAAAACTGTTTTTT. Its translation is CASSLQTGGPFFTNEKLFF.

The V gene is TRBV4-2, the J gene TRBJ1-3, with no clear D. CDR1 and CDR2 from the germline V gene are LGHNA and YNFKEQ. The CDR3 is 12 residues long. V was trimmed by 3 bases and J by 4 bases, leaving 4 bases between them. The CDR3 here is CASSQGGNTIYF. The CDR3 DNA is TGTGCCAGCAGCCAGGGCGGAAACACCATATATTTT.

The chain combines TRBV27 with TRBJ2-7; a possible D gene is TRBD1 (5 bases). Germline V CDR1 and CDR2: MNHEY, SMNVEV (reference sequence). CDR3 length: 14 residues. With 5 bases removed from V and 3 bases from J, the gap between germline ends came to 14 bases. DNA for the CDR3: TGTGCCAGCAGTCCCTCGGGCAGGGACTACGAGCAGTACTTC. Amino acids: CASSPSGRDYEQYF.

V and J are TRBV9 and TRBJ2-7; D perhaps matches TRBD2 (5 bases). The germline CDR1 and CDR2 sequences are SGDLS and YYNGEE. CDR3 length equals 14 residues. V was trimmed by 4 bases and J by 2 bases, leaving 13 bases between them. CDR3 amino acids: CASSTGLGTYEQYF. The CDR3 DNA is TGTGCCAGCAGCACCGGACTCGGGACCTACGAGCAGTACTTC.

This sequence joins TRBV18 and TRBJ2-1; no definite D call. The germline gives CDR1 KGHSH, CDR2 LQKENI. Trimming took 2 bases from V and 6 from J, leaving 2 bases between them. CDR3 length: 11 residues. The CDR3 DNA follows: TGTGCCAGCTCACCAACCAATGAGCAGTTCTTC. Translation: CASSPTNEQFF.